The TCR beta chain described here comes from a study of early T cells in non-severe SARS-CoV-2 infection. Study-level information: Chains from this unsorted whole-blood bulk RNA could not be paired. Study-level findings and limits: VDJdb matching, biased toward anti-spike CD8 responses, missed private and CD4 specificities.

V lost 11 bases to trimming and J lost 4 bases, with 30 bases between them. This CDR3 contains 18 residues. The germline V gene encodes CDR1 ENHRY and CDR2 SYGVKD. In the library, individual cDNA molecules carried attached unique molecular identifiers. Using its own MiXCR run on the 5' RACE reads, TCRdb lists one record per CDR3 protein. The table records 70,000 or so distinct CDR3 sequences, roughly a tenth of them present only once. Only a few counts were recorded for this clonotype. The antigen remains undetermined. The chain is built from TRBV10-3 and TRBJ2-1, with a possible D match to TRBD2 (11 bases). The specimen comprised whole blood, sampled at baseline. The clonotype comes from an adult who was a healthcare worker with PCR-confirmed SARS-CoV-2 infection or an uninfected control (not recorded which). CDR3 region: CAARGTGASGGLYNEQFF. CDR3 coding DNA: TGTGCCGCAAGAGGGACAGGGGCTAGCGGGGGGTTATACAATGAGCAGTTCTTC.